The clone carrying this TCR beta chain was detected once. The sample is drawn from a study of blood T cell repertoires in COVID-19. Profiled with immunoSEQ multiplex PCR; TCRdb holds only in-frame clones, not every one. The sample yields about 400,000 clones, roughly nine tenths seen once. V lost 6 bases and J 3 bases, leaving 14 bases between the germline ends. Germline values: CDR1 MNHEY, CDR2 SVGAGI. This CDR3 is built from 14 residues. The sample taken for sequencing was peripheral blood. This TCR derives from a middle-aged man with acute or convalescent COVID-19. The chain couples TRBV6-5 to TRBJ1-2; TRBD1 might be the D (5 bases). This chain's CDR3 is CASRGEGHDYGYTF. The CDR3 nucleotides are TGTGCCAGCAGGGGGGAGGGGCACGACTATGGCTACACCTTC.